The next 24 T cell receptor beta chains were all read from a single sample in a study of shared clonotypes between healthy human individuals. Only in-frame clones appear in the TCRdb table, and some are missing; sequencing was by immunoSEQ multiplex PCR. The sample records roughly 500,000 clones, 90% to 96% being singletons. The source material was naive CD4+ T cells sorted from blood. Indicated subset: CD45RA+ positively selected. These TCRs come from a woman younger than 45 in good health.

V is TRBV9 and J is TRBJ2-7, with D perhaps matching TRBD2 (6 bases). The germline V gene encodes CDR1 SGDLS and CDR2 YYNGEE. With 3 bases removed from V and 3 bases from J, the gap between germline ends came to 16 bases. There are 15 residues in the CDR3. DNA for the CDR3: TGTGCCAGCAGCGCCGGGGAGGTGGGCTACTACGAGCAGTACTTC. It is translated as CASSAGEVGYYEQYF.

The V call is TRBV30, the J call TRBJ1-5; 7 bases match TRBD1. The CDR3 loop spans 16 amino acids. V lost 1 base, J lost 5 bases, and 11 bases stayed unmatched. In germline, CDR1 is GTSNPN, CDR2 SVGIG (reference sequence). The CDR3 nucleotides read TGTGCCTGGAGTGGATCGGGCAGGGGGAAGGATCAGCCCCAGCATTTT. Translation: CAWSGSGRGKDQPQHF. Full variable domain (missing parts from reference TRBV30 and TRBJ1-5): SQTIHQWPATLVQPVGSPLSLECTVEGTSNPNLYWYRQAAGRGLQLLFYSVGIGQISSEVPQNLSASRPQDRQFILSSKKLLLSDSGFYLCAWSGSGRGKDQPQHFGDGTRLSIL.

The chain uses TRBV28 and TRBJ2-1; D is tentatively TRBD1 or TRBD2 (5 bases each). V lost 10 bases, J lost 0 bases, and 16 bases lay in between. The CDR3 is made up of 15 amino acids. CDR1 is MDHEN and CDR2 is SYDVKM in the germline V gene. The CDR3 DNA follows: TGTGCCACCTTATCGGCAGGGAGCTCCTACAATGAGCAGTTCTTC. It codes for CATLSAGSSYNEQFF.

The rearrangement joins TRBV21-1 to TRBJ2-5; TRBD1, the table's D call, lacks a check against the DNA. TRBV21-1 is annotated as a pseudogene. CDR3 length: 13 amino acids. The CDR3 region is CASSLAGRETQYF. In DNA form, the CDR3 reads TGTGCCAGCAGCCTCGCAGGGCGAGAGACCCAGTACTTC.

V gene TRBV28 combines with J gene TRBJ2-7, with D perhaps being TRBD1 or TRBD2 (5 bases each). CDR1 is MDHEN and CDR2 is SYDVKM in the germline V gene. This CDR3 comprises 14 residues. Trimming pared 2 bases from V and 5 bases from J, leaving 13 bases between. The CDR3 nucleotides are TGTGCCAGCAGTTTACCGGGACCCCGGGACGAGCAGTACTTC. Translated, it gives CASSLPGPRDEQYF.

The genes are TRBV7-9 and TRBJ2-1; D is perhaps TRBD1 or TRBD2 (5 bases each). V gave up 2 bases and J gave up 0 bases, with 14 bases separating them. Per the germline V gene, CDR1 is SEHNR and CDR2 is FQNEAQ (reference sequence). The CDR3 is made up of 17 amino acids. In DNA form, the CDR3 reads TGTGCCAGCAGCTTAAGGGGACCCACCCGCTCCTACAATGAGCAGTTCTTC. Protein sequence: CASSLRGPTRSYNEQFF.

The V gene is TRBV18, the J gene TRBJ1-5, with D perhaps TRBD1 (6 bases). Germline V lookup: CDR1 KGHSH, CDR2 LQKENI. V gave up 2 bases and J gave up 3 bases, with 17 bases separating them. The CDR3 extends over 17 amino acids. The CDR3 nucleotides are TGTGCCAGCTCACCAGGGGGGCAGTCCATACCCAATCAGCCCCAGCATTTT. It translates to CASSPGGQSIPNQPQHF.

The chain couples TRBV11-2 to TRBJ2-5, with D uncertain. In germline, CDR1 is SGHAT, CDR2 FQNNGV. The CDR3 runs to 12 residues. Deletions cut 3 bases from V and 5 bases from J, with 7 bases between. The CDR3 loop is CASSFASETQYF. CDR3 nucleotides: TGTGCCAGCAGCTTTGCTTCGGAGACCCAGTACTTC.

The chain uses TRBV5-1 and TRBJ2-2; unclear D gene. The CDR3 has 13 amino acids. CDR1 is SGHRS, CDR2 YFSETQ, per germline. Deletions cut 4 bases from V and 3 bases from J, with 7 bases between. CDR3 bases: TGCGCCAGCAGCCGCCAGGACACCGGGGAGCTGTTTTTT. It yields the protein CASSRQDTGELFF. The full variable domain, with the rest looked up from reference TRBV5-1 and TRBJ2-2, is KAGVTQTPRYLIKTRGQQVTLSCSPISGHRSVSWYQQTPGQGLQFLFEYFSETQRNKGNFPGRFSGRQFSNSRSEMNVSTLELGDSALYLCASSRQDTGELFFGEGSRLTVL.

The rearrangement links TRBV7-9 to TRBJ2-1; D may be TRBD2 (6 bases). The germline V gene encodes CDR1 SEHNR and CDR2 FQNEAQ (reference sequence). CDR3 size: 14 residues. Deletions cut 0 bases from V and 9 bases from J, with 12 bases between. CDR3 coding DNA: TGTGCCAGCAGCTTAGCGTTGCGGGGTGGTGAGCAGTTCTTC. Translating it yields CASSLALRGGEQFF.

The table lists this clone with a count of one. This chain joins TRBV11-3 and TRBJ2-7, with 9 bases that match TRBD2. The junction had 9 bases not matched to a gene; V was cut back by 2 bases and J by 4 bases. From germline, CDR1 is SGHNT and CDR2 YENEEA. CDR3 length equals 16 residues. In DNA, the CDR3 is TGTGCCAGCAGCTTATGGGTGACTAGCGGTCTATACGAGCAGTACTTC. It is translated as CASSLWVTSGLYEQYF.

J is TRBJ1-1 and V is TRBV18; TRBD1 matches at 7 bases. CDR1 is KGHSH, CDR2 LQKENI, per germline. CDR3 size: 13 residues. The V segment lost 8 bases and the J segment 3 bases; nucleotides outside the gene matches: 6. CDR3 sequence reads: CASGRDSYTEAFF. The CDR3 DNA reads TGTGCCAGCGGACGGGACAGCTACACTGAAGCTTTCTTT.

The V call is TRBV5-1, the J call TRBJ2-6; 12 bases map to TRBD2. The CDR3 has 18 residues. Trimming cost V 4 bases and J 4 bases; bases outside gene matches: 9. Germline assignment: CDR1 SGHRS and CDR2 YFSETQ. CDR3 sequence (DNA): TGCGCCAGCAGCCTTGCACTAGCGGGAGGTGGAGGGGCCAACGTCCTGACTTTC. Its protein product is CASSLALAGGGGANVLTF.

This rearrangement joins TRBV28 to TRBJ1-2, with a weak D call TRBD1 (5 bases). Germline V gives CDR1 MDHEN, CDR2 SYDVKM. This CDR3 spans 16 amino acids. The ends were cut back, 2 bases at V and 0 bases at J, with 13 bases in the middle. DNA for the CDR3: TGTGCCAGCAGTTTACCCAGGGCGATATCTAACTATGGCTACACCTTC. It encodes CASSLPRAISNYGYTF.

The chain's CDR3 is CASSLVAGTNYEQYF. CDR3 DNA: TGTGCCAGCAGCTTAGTGGCCGGGACAAACTACGAGCAGTACTTC. The chain employs TRBV11-2 and TRBJ2-7, with D perhaps matching TRBD1 (6 bases). The CDR3 has 15 amino acids. Germline V gives CDR1 SGHAT, CDR2 FQNNGV. Trimming cost V 1 base and J 3 bases, with 13 bases left between them.

CDR3 residues: CASSQPGRSYTGELFF. DNA of the CDR3: TGTGCCAGCAGTCAACCGGGACGGAGCTACACCGGGGAGCTGTTTTTT. The chain is built from TRBV7-9 and TRBJ2-2; D possibly uses TRBD1 or TRBD2 (5 bases each). Germline CDR1 SEHNR, CDR2 FQNEAQ (reference sequence). Between the trimmed V and J ends, which lost 6 bases and 3 bases, there was a span of 17 bases. The CDR3 totals 16 residues.

The sample holds one count of this clone. This chain uses TRBV7-2 with TRBJ2-1; 9 bases are shared with TRBD2. V shed 4 bases and J 0 bases; nucleotides not matched to a gene: 4. This CDR3 has 16 residues. The V gene's germline CDR1 is SGHTA and CDR2 FQGNSA. CDR3 coding DNA: TGTGCCAGCAGCTGGACTAGCGAGAGCTCCTACAATGAGCAGTTCTTC. Its protein product is CASSWTSESSYNEQFF.

In the case of this clone: In the same sample, other DNA sequences code for this CDR3. The V gene is TRBV7-9, the J gene TRBJ2-7; D unclear. Germline lookup yields CDR1 SEHNR and CDR2 FQNEAQ (reference sequence). The ends were cut back, 1 base at V and 1 base at J, with 2 bases in the middle. The CDR3 extends over 12 amino acids. The DNA for the CDR3 is TGTGCCAGCAGCTTAGTGTCCTACGAGCAGTACTTC. Its protein is CASSLVSYEQYF.

The chain recombines TRBV7-9 with TRBJ2-2; TRBD1 matches 7 bases. Germline CDR1 and CDR2: SEHNR and FQNEAQ (reference sequence). Trimming at V came to 3 bases and at J to 6 bases, leaving 4 bases not matched to a gene. This CDR3 is 14 amino acids long. CDR3 nucleotide sequence: TGTGCCAGCAGCTTCGGACAGGTGGCCGGGGAGCTGTTTTTT. This translates into CASSFGQVAGELFF.

The chain recombines TRBV5-1 with TRBJ2-2, with 8 nucleotides matching TRBD2. With V trimmed by 3 bases and J by 6 bases, 4 bases remained unmatched. CDR1 is SGHRS, CDR2 YFSETQ, per germline. This CDR3 is 14 amino acids long. CDR3 nucleotide sequence: TGCGCCAGCAGCTCGGGAGGGGACCCCGGGGAGCTGTTTTTT. Amino acid sequence: CASSSGGDPGELFF. Supplemented by reference TRBV5-1 and TRBJ2-2, the full variable domain reads KAGVTQTPRYLIKTRGQQVTLSCSPISGHRSVSWYQQTPGQGLQFLFEYFSETQRNKGNFPGRFSGRQFSNSRSEMNVSTLELGDSALYLCASSSGGDPGELFFGEGSRLTVL.

This clone has more than one count but fewer than ten. The rearrangement links TRBV5-1 to TRBJ2-7; 13 nucleotides match TRBD2. The germline CDR1 and CDR2 sequences are SGHRS and YFSETQ. The CDR3 spans 15 residues. With 2 bases clipped from V and 2 bases from J, the junction kept 1 base outside the gene matches. CDR3 residues: CASSFGLAGAYEQYF. The DNA of the CDR3 is TGCGCCAGCAGCTTCGGACTAGCGGGAGCCTACGAGCAGTACTTC.

This clone has more than one count but fewer than ten. This sequence joins TRBV27 and TRBJ1-5; D is uncertain. Germline loops: CDR1 MNHEY, CDR2 SMNVEV (reference sequence). The V end lost 10 bases, the J end lost 6 bases, and 4 bases lay between the germline ends. This CDR3 is 9 amino acids long. CDR3 in amino acids: CATVQPQHF. The CDR3 nucleotides are TGTGCCACCGTTCAGCCCCAGCATTTT.

As concerns this clone: Other DNA sequences within the sample encode an identical CDR3. The rearrangement joins TRBV18 to TRBJ2-3; D unclear. CDR3 length: 13 residues. Germline CDR1 reads KGHSH; CDR2 reads LQKENI. V was shortened by 3 bases and J by 0 bases, with 4 bases between the two germline ends. The CDR3 spells CASSPGSTDTQYF. CDR3 bases: TGTGCCAGCTCACCCGGCAGCACAGATACGCAGTATTTT.

On this clone: A junction end diverges from the germline sequence, so it may reflect a read error. The chain couples TRBV18 to TRBJ1-2; D remains unclear. This CDR3 has 12 residues. Germline V lookup: CDR1 KGHSH, CDR2 LQKENI. As DNA, the CDR3 is TGTGCCAGCTCACCGACGGACGGCCGACGCAGCTTC. Protein sequence: CASSPTDGRRSF.